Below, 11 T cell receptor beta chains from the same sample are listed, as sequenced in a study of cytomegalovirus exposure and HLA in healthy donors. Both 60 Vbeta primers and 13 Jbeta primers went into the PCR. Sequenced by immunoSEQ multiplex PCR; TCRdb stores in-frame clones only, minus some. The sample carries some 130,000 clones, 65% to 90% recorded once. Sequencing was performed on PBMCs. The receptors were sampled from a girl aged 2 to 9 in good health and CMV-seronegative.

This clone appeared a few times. In DNA form, the CDR3 reads TGCGCCAGCAGCTTGACTAGCGGCCAAGAGACCCAGTACTTC. Its translation: CASSLTSGQETQYF. The gene calls are TRBV5-1 and TRBJ2-5, with 8 bases aligning to TRBD2. J was trimmed by 1 base and V by 1 base; bases with no gene match: 0. CDR1 is SGHRS and CDR2 is YFSETQ in the germline V gene. There are 14 residues in the CDR3.

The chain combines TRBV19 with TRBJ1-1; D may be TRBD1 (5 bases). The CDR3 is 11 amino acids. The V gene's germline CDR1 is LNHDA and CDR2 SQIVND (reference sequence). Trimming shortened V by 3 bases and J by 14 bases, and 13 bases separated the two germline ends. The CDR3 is CASSMGQVGFF. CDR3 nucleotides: TGTGCCAGTAGTATGGGGCAGGTGGGGTTCTTT.

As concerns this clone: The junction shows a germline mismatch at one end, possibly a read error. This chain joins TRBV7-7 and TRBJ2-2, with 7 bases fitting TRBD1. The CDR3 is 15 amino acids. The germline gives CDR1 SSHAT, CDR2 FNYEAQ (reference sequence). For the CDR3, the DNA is TGTGCTAGCAGCTTAGGGCCACAGGGGTCCGGGGAGCTGTTTTTT. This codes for CASSLGPQGSGELFF.

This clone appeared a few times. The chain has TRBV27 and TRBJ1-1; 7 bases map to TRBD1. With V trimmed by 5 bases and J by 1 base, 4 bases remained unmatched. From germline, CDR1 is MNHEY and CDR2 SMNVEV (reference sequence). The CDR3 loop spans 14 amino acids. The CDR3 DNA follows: TGTGCCAGCAGTCCAGCAGGGGGGAACACTGAAGCTTTCTTT. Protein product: CASSPAGGNTEAFF.

CDR3 DNA sequence: TGTGCCTGGACAGGGGCCCCCACCGGGGAGCTGTTTTTT. It codes for CAWTGAPTGELFF. The chain carries TRBV30 and TRBJ2-2; tentative D call: TRBD1 (6 bases). Trimming pared 4 bases from V and 4 bases from J, leaving 10 bases between. The germline V gene encodes CDR1 GTSNPN and CDR2 SVGIG (reference sequence). The CDR3 consists of 13 residues.

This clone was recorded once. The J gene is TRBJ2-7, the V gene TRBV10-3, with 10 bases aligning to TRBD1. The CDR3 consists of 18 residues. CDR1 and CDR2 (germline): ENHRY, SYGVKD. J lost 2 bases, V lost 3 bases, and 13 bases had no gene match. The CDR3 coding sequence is TGTGCCATCAGTGATCCCGACCCCGGGACAGGGGCCCCCTACGAGCAGTACTTC. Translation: CAISDPDPGTGAPYEQYF.

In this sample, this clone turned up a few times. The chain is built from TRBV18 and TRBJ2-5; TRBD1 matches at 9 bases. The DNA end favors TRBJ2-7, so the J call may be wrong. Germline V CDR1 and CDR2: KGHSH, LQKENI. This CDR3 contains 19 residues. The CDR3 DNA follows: TGTGCCAGCTCACCAAGAAGGCTTCCGGGACAGGGTTCCTCCTACGAGCAGTACTTC. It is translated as CASSPRRLPGQGSSYEQYF.

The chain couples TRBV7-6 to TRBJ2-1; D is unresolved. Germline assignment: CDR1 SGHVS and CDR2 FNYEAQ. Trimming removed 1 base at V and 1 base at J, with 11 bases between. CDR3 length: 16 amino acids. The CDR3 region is CASSLGSTQSYNEQFF. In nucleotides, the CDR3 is TGTGCCAGCAGCTTAGGTTCAACTCAATCCTACAATGAGCAGTTCTTC. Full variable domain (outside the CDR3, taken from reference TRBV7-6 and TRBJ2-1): GAGVSQSPRYKVTKRGQDVALRCDPISGHVSLYWYRQALGQGPEFLTYFNYEAQQDKSGLPNDRFSAERPEGSISTLTIQRTEQRDSAMYRCASSLGSTQSYNEQFFGPGTRLTVL.

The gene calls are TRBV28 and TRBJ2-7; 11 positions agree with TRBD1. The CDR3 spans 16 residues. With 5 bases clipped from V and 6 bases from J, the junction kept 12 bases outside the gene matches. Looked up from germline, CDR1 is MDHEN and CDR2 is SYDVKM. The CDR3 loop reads CASSTNPGTGGPEQYF. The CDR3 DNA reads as TGTGCCAGCAGTACAAATCCCGGGACAGGGGGTCCCGAGCAGTACTTC.

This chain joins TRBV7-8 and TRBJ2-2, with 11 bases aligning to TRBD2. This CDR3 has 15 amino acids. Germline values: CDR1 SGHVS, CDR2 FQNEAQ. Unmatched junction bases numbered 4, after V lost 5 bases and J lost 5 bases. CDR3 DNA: TGTGCCAGCAGCCGGGCTAGCGGGGGGACCGGGGAGCTGTTTTTT. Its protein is CASSRASGGTGELFF.

The CDR3 is CAWSQAISYNSPLHF. The CDR3 nucleotides read TGTGCCTGGAGTCAAGCTATCTCCTATAATTCACCCCTCCACTTT. The rearrangement uses TRBV30 and TRBJ1-6; D unresolved. Trimming stripped 2 bases from V and 0 bases from J, with 8 bases between. Germline-derived CDR1 and CDR2 are GTSNPN and SVGIG (reference sequence). CDR3 length equals 15 residues.